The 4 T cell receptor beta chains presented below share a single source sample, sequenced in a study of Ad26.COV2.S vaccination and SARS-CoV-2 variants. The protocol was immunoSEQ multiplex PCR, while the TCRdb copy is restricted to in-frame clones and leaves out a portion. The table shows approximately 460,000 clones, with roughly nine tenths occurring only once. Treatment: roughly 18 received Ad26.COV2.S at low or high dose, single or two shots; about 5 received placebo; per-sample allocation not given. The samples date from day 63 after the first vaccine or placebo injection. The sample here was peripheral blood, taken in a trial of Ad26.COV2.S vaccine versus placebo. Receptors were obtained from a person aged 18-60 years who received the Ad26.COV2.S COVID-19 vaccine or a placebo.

In nucleotides, the CDR3 is TGTGCCAGCAGCCTTACCCCAAAAACGAAAGGAGAGACCCAGTACTTC. Protein sequence: CASSLTPKTKGETQYF. The rearrangement links TRBV5-4 to TRBJ2-5, with unresolved D. V was pared by 4 bases and J by 4 bases, with 20 bases between. Germline values: CDR1 SGHNT, CDR2 YYREEE (reference sequence). This CDR3 contains 16 residues.

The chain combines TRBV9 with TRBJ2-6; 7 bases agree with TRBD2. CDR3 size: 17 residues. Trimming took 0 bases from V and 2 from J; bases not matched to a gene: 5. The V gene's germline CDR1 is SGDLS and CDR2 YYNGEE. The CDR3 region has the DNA TGTGCCAGCAGCGTAGCTCCCAGCGGGACTGGGGCCAACGTCCTGACTTTC. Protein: CASSVAPSGTGANVLTF.

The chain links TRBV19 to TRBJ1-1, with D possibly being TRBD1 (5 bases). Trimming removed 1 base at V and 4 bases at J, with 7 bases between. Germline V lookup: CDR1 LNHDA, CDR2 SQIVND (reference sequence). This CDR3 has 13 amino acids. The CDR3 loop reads CASSIAGGTEAFF. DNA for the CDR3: TGTGCCAGTAGTATAGCGGGGGGCACTGAAGCTTTCTTT.

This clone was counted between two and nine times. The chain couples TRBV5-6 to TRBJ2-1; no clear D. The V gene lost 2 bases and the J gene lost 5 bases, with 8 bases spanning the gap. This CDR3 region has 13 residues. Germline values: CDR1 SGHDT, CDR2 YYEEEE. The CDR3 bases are TGTGCCAGCAGCTTACCAGACCACAATGAGCAGTTCTTC. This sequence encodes CASSLPDHNEQFF.